These 21 T cell receptor beta chains share one sample of origin, sequenced in a study of T cell responses to AZD1222 COVID-19 vaccine. The assay was immunoSEQ multiplex PCR, and TCRdb's table has in-frame clones only and misses some. The repertoire holds about 210,000 clones, with roughly 94% as singletons. Sample: peripheral blood, taken 28 days after the second dose of the MenACWY control vaccine. Receptors originate from an adult who received the MenACWY meningococcal vaccine as a control.

The J gene is TRBJ2-5, the V gene TRBV14; TRBD1 is a possible D gene (6 bases). Trimming stripped 0 bases from V and 2 bases from J, with 7 bases between. The germline gives CDR1 SGHDN, CDR2 FVKESK. The CDR3 has 14 amino acids. Here the CDR3 reads CASSQEDRQETQYF. CDR3 nucleotides: TGTGCCAGCAGCCAAGAGGACAGACAAGAGACCCAGTACTTC.

The chain has TRBV7-2 and TRBJ2-7; no firm D call. The CDR3 extends over 12 amino acids. CDR1 is SGHTA, CDR2 FQGNSA, per germline. Trimming took off 0 bases at V and 6 bases at J, with 6 bases between the two ends. CDR3 DNA sequence: TGTGCCAGCAGCTTAGCGCAATTCGAGCAGTACTTC. It is translated as CASSLAQFEQYF.

The rearrangement joins TRBV18 to TRBJ2-5, with 12 nucleotides matching TRBD2. V shed 3 bases and J 5 bases; nucleotides not matched to a gene: 7. CDR3 length: 16 amino acids. Germline loops: CDR1 KGHSH, CDR2 LQKENI. The CDR3 DNA reads TGTGCCAGCTCACCGCTAGCGGGGGGGCAAACGGAGACCCAGTACTTC. Its translation is CASSPLAGGQTETQYF.

The chain has TRBV4-2 and TRBJ2-3; 9 nucleotides agree with TRBD2. Germline trimming cut 0 bases from V and 7 bases from J; bases unmatched to any gene: 8. This CDR3 spans 16 amino acids. Germline values: CDR1 LGHNA, CDR2 YNFKEQ. The CDR3 nucleotides read TGTGCCAGCAGCCAAGAACCAGCGGGGGGCGGTCATACGCAGTATTTT. It yields the protein CASSQEPAGGGHTQYF.

The rearrangement links TRBV27 to TRBJ1-4; a weak D match, TRBD1 (6 bases). V was pared by 5 bases and J by 8 bases, with 15 bases between. In germline, CDR1 is MNHEY, CDR2 SMNVEV (reference sequence). CDR3 length: 14 amino acids. CDR3 sequence reads: CASSKSGTTEKLFF. In nucleotides, the CDR3 is TGTGCCAGCAGTAAATCCGGGACAACAGAAAAACTGTTTTTT.

This clone occurred a few times. The gene calls are TRBV6-2 or TRBV6-3 and TRBJ2-6, with D unclear. The CDR3 runs to 15 residues. V lost 2 bases and J lost 2, with 7 bases in between. Germline V gives CDR1 MNHEY, CDR2 SVGEGT. The DNA for the CDR3 is TGTGCCAGCAGTTACGAAGGTACTGGGGCCAACGTCCTGACTTTC. Residues: CASSYEGTGANVLTF.

The sample holds one count of this clone. The DNA for the CDR3 is TGCGCCAGCAGCTTACAAGGACAGGGCATCTACAATGAGCAGTTCTTC. Translation: CASSLQGQGIYNEQFF. The chain carries TRBV5-1 and TRBJ2-1, with 8 bases that match TRBD1. The CDR3 spans 16 residues. V trimming: 2 bases; J trimming: 3 bases; junction bases outside the gene matches: 7. Germline values: CDR1 SGHRS, CDR2 YFSETQ.

CDR3 loop: CASSPAGAGTDTQYF. The CDR3 DNA reads as TGTGCCAGCAGCCCTGCGGGGGCGGGCACAGATACGCAGTATTTT. The chain carries TRBV5-4 and TRBJ2-3, with D maybe TRBD2 (7 bases). V lost 4 bases and J 1 base, leaving 13 bases between the germline ends. Germline loops: CDR1 SGHNT, CDR2 YYREEE (reference sequence). The CDR3 is made up of 15 amino acids. The full variable domain, completed using reference TRBV5-4 and TRBJ2-3, is ETGVTQSPTHLIKTRGQQVTLRCSSQSGHNTVSWYQQALGQGPQFIFQYYREEENGRGNFPPRFSGLQFPNYSSELNVNALELDDSALYLCASSPAGAGTDTQYFGPGTRLTVL.

This chain joins TRBV4-3 and TRBJ2-7; 7 nucleotides align to TRBD1. Germline V gene lookup returns CDR1 LGHNA and CDR2 YSLEER. V gave up 11 bases and J gave up 3 bases; unmatched junction bases: 10. This CDR3 has 13 residues. The CDR3, as DNA: TGCGCCGGGATTTGGACAGGATACTACGAGCAGTACTTC. It is translated as CAGIWTGYYEQYF.

V is TRBV30 and J is TRBJ1-6, with TRBD1 as a possible D gene (5 bases). CDR3 length: 14 residues. Per germline, CDR1 GTSNPN and CDR2 SVGIG (reference sequence). Trimming took off 1 base at V and 12 bases at J, with 16 bases between the two ends. The CDR3 sequence is CAWSGRQGIRPLHF. As DNA, the CDR3 is TGTGCCTGGAGTGGGCGGCAGGGTATACGACCCCTCCACTTT.

The chain joins TRBV27 to TRBJ2-7, with 12 bases fitting TRBD1. Germline assignment: CDR1 MNHEY and CDR2 SMNVEV (reference sequence). CDR3 length: 14 amino acids. V dropped 7 bases and J dropped 4; count of bases not matched to a gene: 5. The CDR3 reads CASTGTGGRYEQYF. As DNA, the CDR3 is TGTGCCAGCACCGGGACAGGGGGCAGGTACGAGCAGTACTTC.

This clone was seen only once. The J gene is TRBJ2-3, the V gene TRBV28; 13 bases align to TRBD2. The germline V gene encodes CDR1 MDHEN and CDR2 SYDVKM. This CDR3 is built from 17 residues. Trimming took 3 bases from V and 1 from J; bases not matched to a gene: 4. CDR3 loop: CASSLTSGGRGTDTQYF. Here the CDR3 DNA reads TGTGCCAGCAGTTTGACTAGCGGGGGGAGGGGCACAGATACGCAGTATTTT.

The chain couples TRBV14 to TRBJ1-5; D may be TRBD1 (6 bases). CDR1 and CDR2 (germline): SGHDN, FVKESK. The ends were cut back, 5 bases at V and 0 bases at J, with 11 bases in the middle. The CDR3 has 15 residues. CDR3 bases: TGTGCCAGCAGCTATGGGGGCGGTAGCAATCAGCCCCAGCATTTT. This translates into CASSYGGGSNQPQHF.

CDR3 DNA sequence: TGTGCCAGCAGTTTATGGGATTCTGGAAACACCATATATTTT. It codes for CASSLWDSGNTIYF. This rearrangement joins TRBV28 to TRBJ1-3, with unresolved D. Germline V gives CDR1 MDHEN, CDR2 SYDVKM. The CDR3 loop spans 14 amino acids. V was clipped by 0 bases and J by 1 base, with 4 bases between them.

The rearrangement uses TRBV7-2 and TRBJ1-3, with D uncertain. Deletions cut 5 bases from V and 0 bases from J, with 17 bases between. The CDR3 length is 17 residues. Germline V gene sequence: CDR1 SGHTA, CDR2 FQGNSA. This CDR3 is CASSLRISQNSGNTIYF. CDR3 sequence (DNA): TGTGCCAGCAGCCTAAGAATATCCCAGAACTCTGGAAACACCATATATTTT.

This chain connects TRBV6-5 to TRBJ2-2; a possible D gene is TRBD1 (5 bases). This CDR3 has 15 amino acids. Germline loops: CDR1 MNHEY, CDR2 SVGAGI. Trimming stripped 0 bases from V and 6 bases from J, with 11 bases between. CDR3 coding DNA: TGTGCCAGCAGTTACTCACCAAGGGGCGCCGGGGAGCTGTTTTTT. This codes for CASSYSPRGAGELFF.

The chain employs TRBV7-2 and TRBJ2-7, with TRBD1 identical over 9 bases. This CDR3 contains 16 residues. With 5 bases clipped from V and 2 bases from J, the junction kept 10 bases outside the gene matches. CDR1 and CDR2 from the germline V gene are SGHTA and FQGNSA. The CDR3 DNA reads as TGTGCCAGCAGCCCCGAAACGAGGACAGGGGCCTACGAGCAGTACTTC. Its protein product is CASSPETRTGAYEQYF.

The rearrangement uses TRBV5-1 and TRBJ2-7; 8 bases line up with TRBD2. Germline V gives CDR1 SGHRS, CDR2 YFSETQ. J lost 0 bases, V lost 2 bases, and 1 base had no gene match. The CDR3 spans 14 residues. CDR3 protein: CASSFSGDSYEQYF. The CDR3 bases are TGCGCCAGCAGCTTTAGCGGGGACTCCTACGAGCAGTACTTC.

The rearrangement links TRBV11-1 to TRBJ2-7, with D tentatively TRBD1 (5 bases). Germline V gives CDR1 SGHAT, CDR2 FQDESV (reference sequence). This CDR3 has 12 amino acids. Trimming stripped 5 bases from V and 4 bases from J, with 9 bases between. The CDR3 here is CASSETDYEQYF. The DNA of the CDR3 is TGTGCCAGCAGCGAGACAGATTACGAGCAGTACTTC.

This clone has only one observation. DNA of the CDR3: TGTGCCAGTAGTACTTCGGCAGCCGAGCAGTACTTC. It yields the protein CASSTSAAEQYF. V usage is TRBV19 and J usage is TRBJ2-7; no reliable D call. Germline V CDR1 and CDR2: LNHDA, SQIVND (reference sequence). The CDR3 runs to 12 residues. Trimming removed 4 bases at V and 6 bases at J, with 10 bases between.

This chain uses TRBV10-3 with TRBJ2-6; the D call may be TRBD1 or TRBD2 (5 bases each). Germline CDR1 and CDR2: ENHRY and SYGVKD. CDR3 size: 18 residues. Trimming left V 0 bases short and J 1 base short, with 13 bases between. The CDR3 reads CAISESRDVRSGANVLTF. CDR3 nucleotides: TGTGCCATCAGTGAGTCCAGGGACGTTCGATCTGGGGCCAACGTCCTGACTTTC.